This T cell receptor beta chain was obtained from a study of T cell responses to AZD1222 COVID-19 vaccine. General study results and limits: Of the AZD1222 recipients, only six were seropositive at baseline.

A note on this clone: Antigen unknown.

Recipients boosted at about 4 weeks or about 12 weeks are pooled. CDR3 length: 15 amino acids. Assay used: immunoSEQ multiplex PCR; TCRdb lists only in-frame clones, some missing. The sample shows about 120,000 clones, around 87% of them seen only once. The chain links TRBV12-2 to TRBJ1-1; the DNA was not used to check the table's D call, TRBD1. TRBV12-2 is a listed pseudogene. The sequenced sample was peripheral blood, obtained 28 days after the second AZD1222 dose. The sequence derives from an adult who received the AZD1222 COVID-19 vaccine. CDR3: CASRFKDRENTEAFF. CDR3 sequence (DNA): TGTGCAAGTCGATTTAAGGACAGGGAGAACACTGAAGCTTTCTTT.